Included here is one TCR beta chain sequence, with context. Its antigen remains unknown. The data belong to a study of T cell responses to AZD1222 COVID-19 vaccine. Overall study findings and caveats: Reportedly, nearly half the spike-specific TCRs target unmutated variant regions. With dominance at 160-218 and 743-854, vaccine-associated CD4 TCRs spanned spike.

Some clones are missing from TCRdb's copy, which holds only in-frame ones; the method was immunoSEQ multiplex PCR. The sample comprises approximately 130,000 clones, 70% to 90% of which are singletons, and about 8.6% rests with the top ten. The CDR3 has 14 amino acids. Between the trimmed V and J ends, which lost 4 bases and 0 bases, there was a span of 5 bases. Germline values: CDR1 KGHDR, CDR2 SFDVKD. The genes are TRBV24-1 and TRBJ1-4; D not certain. The specimen was peripheral blood, collected on day 0 of AZD1222 vaccination. The clonotype comes from an adult in good health. The CDR3 DNA follows: TGTGCCACCAGTGACAGCACAACTAATGAAAAACTGTTTTTT. It codes for CATSDSTTNEKLFF.